Sequencing of this T cell receptor (beta chain) was carried out in a study of cytomegalovirus exposure and HLA in healthy donors. General study results and limits: Later examination showed HLA-associated TCR beta chains had greater clonal expansion than equally common others. There were several of the most significant clusters that appeared linked to common viral pathogens in a later analysis. The authors later linked a missense DCLRE1C variant to TCR beta V- and J-gene trimming.

The length of the CDR3 is 19 residues. Germline-derived CDR1 and CDR2 are SGDLS and YYNGEE. Unmatched junction bases numbered 15, after V lost 0 bases and J lost 4 bases. On this clone: As yet, its antigen is unknown.

The PCR had 60 Vbeta and 13 Jbeta primers. The method was immunoSEQ multiplex PCR; TCRdb's version includes in-frame clones alone and lacks a portion of them. The table includes approximately 200,000 clones, roughly 80% detected once. The genes are TRBV9 and TRBJ2-1; 8 bases align to TRBD2. Sequenced material: PBMCs. The receptor was isolated from a man aged 35-49 years in good health and CMV-seronegative. CDR3: CASSVVPGGADPIYNEQFF. DNA of the CDR3: TGTGCCAGCAGCGTAGTTCCCGGGGGGGCTGATCCCATATACAATGAGCAGTTCTTC.